This T cell receptor (beta chain) was observed in a study of blood T cell repertoires in COVID-19. Study overall: Some COVID-19 samples were acute and others convalescent; all came from the United States, Italy and Spain.

The germline V and J ends were trimmed by 6 bases and 1 base, with 9 bases remaining between them. This CDR3 region has 14 residues. The germline gives CDR1 MNHEY, CDR2 SVGAGI. This study enrolled people aged 18 to 89 from roughly 24 US geographic areas. Cohort 3 recovered donors had two negative PCRs, clearance, or symptom resolution. Original methodology: Counts of nucleated cells, estimated from reference gene primer amplification, were obtained. TCRdb's table, derived via immunoSEQ multiplex PCR, lists solely in-frame clones and lacks some. V, J and clone size are those of that table, while D and trimming were read from the DNA. The sample holds some 300,000 clones, about 90% seen once.

J is TRBJ2-2 and V is TRBV6-5, with D possibly TRBD1 on 5 matching bases. The TCR sequence derives from a woman aged 30 to 39 who had recovered from COVID-19. The sequencing sample was made of PBMCs or T cells enriched from blood (not recorded which). CDR3: CASRRQRNTGELFF. The CDR3 DNA sequence: TGTGCCAGCAGGAGACAGAGGAACACCGGGGAGCTGTTTTTT.